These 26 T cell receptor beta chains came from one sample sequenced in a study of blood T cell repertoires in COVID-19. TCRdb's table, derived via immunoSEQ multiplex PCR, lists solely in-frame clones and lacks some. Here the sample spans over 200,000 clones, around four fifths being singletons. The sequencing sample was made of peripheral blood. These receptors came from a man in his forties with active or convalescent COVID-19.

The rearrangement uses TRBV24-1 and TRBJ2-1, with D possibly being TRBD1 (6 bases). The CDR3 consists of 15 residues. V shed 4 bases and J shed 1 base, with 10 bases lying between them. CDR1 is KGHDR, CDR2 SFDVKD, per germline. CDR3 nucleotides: TGTGCCACCAGTGACCAGGGGTCATCCTACAATGAGCAGTTCTTC. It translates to CATSDQGSSYNEQFF.

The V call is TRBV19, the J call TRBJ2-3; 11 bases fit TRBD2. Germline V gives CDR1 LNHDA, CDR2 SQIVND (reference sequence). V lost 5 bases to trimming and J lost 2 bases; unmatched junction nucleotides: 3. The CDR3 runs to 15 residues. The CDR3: CASSLTSGATDTQYF. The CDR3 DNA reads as TGTGCCAGTAGTTTGACTAGCGGGGCCACAGATACGCAGTATTTT.

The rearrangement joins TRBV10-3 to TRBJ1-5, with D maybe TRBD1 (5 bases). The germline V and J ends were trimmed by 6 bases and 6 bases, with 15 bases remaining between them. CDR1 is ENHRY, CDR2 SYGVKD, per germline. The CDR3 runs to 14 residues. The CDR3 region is CAIRGQGGTQPQHF. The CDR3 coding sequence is TGTGCCATCAGGGGCCAGGGCGGTACTCAGCCCCAGCATTTT.

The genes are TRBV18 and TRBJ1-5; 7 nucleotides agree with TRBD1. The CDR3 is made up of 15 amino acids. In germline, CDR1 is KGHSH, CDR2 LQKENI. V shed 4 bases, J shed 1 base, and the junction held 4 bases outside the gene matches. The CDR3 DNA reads TGTGCCAGCTCACGCGACAGGGTGAGCAATCAGCCCCAGCATTTT. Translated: CASSRDRVSNQPQHF. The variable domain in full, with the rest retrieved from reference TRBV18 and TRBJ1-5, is NAGVMQNPRHLVRRRGQEARLRCSPMKGHSHVYWYRQLPEEGLKFMVYLQKENIIDESGMPKERFSAEFPKEGPSILRIQQVVRGDSAAYFCASSRDRVSNQPQHFGDGTRLSIL.

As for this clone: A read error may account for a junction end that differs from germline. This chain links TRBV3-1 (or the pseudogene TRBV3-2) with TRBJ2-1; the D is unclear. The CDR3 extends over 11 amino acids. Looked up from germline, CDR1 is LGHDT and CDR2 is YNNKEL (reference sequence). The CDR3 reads CASSQDGGWLF. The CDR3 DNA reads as TGTGCCAGCAGCCAAGACGGCGGTTGGCTCTTC.

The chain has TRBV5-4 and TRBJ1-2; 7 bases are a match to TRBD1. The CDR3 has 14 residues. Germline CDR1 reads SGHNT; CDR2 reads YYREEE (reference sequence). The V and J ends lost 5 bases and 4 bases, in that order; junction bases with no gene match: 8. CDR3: CASSQGQSGYGYTF. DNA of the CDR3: TGTGCCAGCAGTCAGGGACAGTCGGGCTATGGCTACACCTTC.

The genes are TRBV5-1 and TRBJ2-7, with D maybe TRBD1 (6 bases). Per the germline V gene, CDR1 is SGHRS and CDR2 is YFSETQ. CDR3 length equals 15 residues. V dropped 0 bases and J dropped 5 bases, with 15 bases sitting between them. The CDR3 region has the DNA TGCGCCAGCAGCTTGGCCATGGCAGGGGAAAACGAGCAGTACTTC. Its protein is CASSLAMAGENEQYF.

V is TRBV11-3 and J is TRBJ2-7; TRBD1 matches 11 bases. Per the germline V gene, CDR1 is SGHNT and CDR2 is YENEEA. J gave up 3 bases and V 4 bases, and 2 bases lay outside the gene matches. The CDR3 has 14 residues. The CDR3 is CASSSGTGGYEQYF. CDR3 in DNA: TGTGCCAGCAGCTCCGGGACAGGGGGCTACGAGCAGTACTTC.

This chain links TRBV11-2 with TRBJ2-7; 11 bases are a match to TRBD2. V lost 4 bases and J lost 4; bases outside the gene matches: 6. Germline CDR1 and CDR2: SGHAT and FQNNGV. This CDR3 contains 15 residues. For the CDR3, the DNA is TGTGCCAGCAGCTGGGGACTAGCGGACTTTTACGAGCAGTACTTC. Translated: CASSWGLADFYEQYF.

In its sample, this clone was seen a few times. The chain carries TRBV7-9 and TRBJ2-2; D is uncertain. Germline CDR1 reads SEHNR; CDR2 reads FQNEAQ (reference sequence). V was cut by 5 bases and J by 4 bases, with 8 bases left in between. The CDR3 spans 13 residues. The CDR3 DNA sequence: TGTGCCAGCAGCGCCCGAGGCACCGGGGAGCTGTTTTTT. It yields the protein CASSARGTGELFF.

CDR3 sequence reads: CASRSDGQNTDTQYF. The DNA for the CDR3 is TGCGCCAGCAGGTCGGACGGACAAAACACAGATACGCAGTATTTT. This chain connects TRBV5-1 to TRBJ2-3; D may be TRBD1 (5 bases). Germline CDR1 SGHRS, CDR2 YFSETQ. The ends were cut back, 5 bases at V and 2 bases at J, with 15 bases in the middle. This CDR3 contains 15 residues. Together with reference TRBV5-1 and TRBJ2-3, the CDR3 gives the full variable domain: KAGVTQTPRYLIKTRGQQVTLSCSPISGHRSVSWYQQTPGQGLQFLFEYFSETQRNKGNFPGRFSGRQFSNSRSEMNVSTLELGDSALYLCASRSDGQNTDTQYFGPGTRLTVL.

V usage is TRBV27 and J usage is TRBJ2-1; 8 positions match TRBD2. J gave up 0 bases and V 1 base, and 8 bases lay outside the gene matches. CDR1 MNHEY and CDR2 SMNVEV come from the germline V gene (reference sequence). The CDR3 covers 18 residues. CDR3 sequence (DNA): TGTGCCAGCAGTTTATGGCCCCCCCGGGGGGGCTCCTACAATGAGCAGTTCTTC. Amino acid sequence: CASSLWPPRGGSYNEQFF.

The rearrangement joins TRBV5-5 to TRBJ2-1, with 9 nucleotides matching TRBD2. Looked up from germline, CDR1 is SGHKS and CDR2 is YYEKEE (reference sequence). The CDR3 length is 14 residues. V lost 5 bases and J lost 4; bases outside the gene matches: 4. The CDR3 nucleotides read TGTGCCAGCAGGGGTCTAGCGGGATACAATGAGCAGTTCTTC. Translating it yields CASRGLAGYNEQFF. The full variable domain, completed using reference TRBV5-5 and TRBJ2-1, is DAGVTQSPTHLIKTRGQQVTLRCSPISGHKSVSWYQQVLGQGPQFIFQYYEKEERGRGNFPDRFSARQFPNYSSELNVNALLLGDSALYLCASRGLAGYNEQFFGPGTRLTVL.

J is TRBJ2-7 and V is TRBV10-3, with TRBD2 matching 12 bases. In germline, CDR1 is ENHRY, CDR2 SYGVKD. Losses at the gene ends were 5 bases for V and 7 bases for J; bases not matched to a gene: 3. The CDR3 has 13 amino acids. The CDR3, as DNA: TGTGCCATCAGTCAGGGGACTAGCGGGGAGCAGTACTTC. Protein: CAISQGTSGEQYF.

The DNA for the CDR3 is TGTGCCAGCAGCCCCAGGGGCGAGCAGTACTTC. It specifies CASSPRGEQYF. J is TRBJ2-7 and V is TRBV2; a weak D match, TRBD1 (6 bases). The CDR3 covers 11 residues. Germline V lookup: CDR1 SNHLY, CDR2 FYNNEI. V was shortened by 6 bases and J by 6 bases, with 9 bases between the two germline ends. The entire variable domain, with the rest obtained from reference TRBV2 and TRBJ2-7, is as follows: EPEVTQTPSHQVTQMGQEVILRCVPISNHLYFYWYRQILGQKVEFLVSFYNNEISEKSEIFDDQFSVERPDGSNFTLKIRSTKLEDSAMYFCASSPRGEQYFGPGTRLTVT.

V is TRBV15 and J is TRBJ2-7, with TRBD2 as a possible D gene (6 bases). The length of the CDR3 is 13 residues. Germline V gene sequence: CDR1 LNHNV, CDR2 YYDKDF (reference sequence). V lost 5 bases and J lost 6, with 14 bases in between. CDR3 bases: TGTGCCACCAGCGGGCGGAGGGAAGGCGAGCAGTACTTC. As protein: CATSGRREGEQYF.

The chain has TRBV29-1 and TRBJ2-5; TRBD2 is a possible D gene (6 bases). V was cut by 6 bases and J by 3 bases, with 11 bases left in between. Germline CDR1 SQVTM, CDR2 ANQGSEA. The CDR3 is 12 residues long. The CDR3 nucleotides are TGCAGCGTGACGCCGGGAGAAGAGACCCAGTACTTC. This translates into CSVTPGEETQYF.

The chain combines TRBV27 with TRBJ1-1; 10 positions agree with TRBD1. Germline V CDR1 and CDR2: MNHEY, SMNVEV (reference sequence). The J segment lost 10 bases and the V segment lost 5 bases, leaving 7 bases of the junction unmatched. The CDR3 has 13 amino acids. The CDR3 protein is CASSPLRTGGAFF. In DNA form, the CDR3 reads TGTGCCAGCAGTCCACTTCGGACAGGGGGAGCTTTCTTT.

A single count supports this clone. CDR3: CASSSTSLWDEQYF. CDR3 sequence (DNA): TGTGCCAGCAGCAGCACTAGCTTGTGGGACGAGCAGTACTTC. The gene calls are TRBV21-1 and TRBJ2-7; TRBD2, the D gene given by the table, was not confirmed from the DNA. TRBV21-1 is listed as a pseudogene. The CDR3 spans 14 residues.

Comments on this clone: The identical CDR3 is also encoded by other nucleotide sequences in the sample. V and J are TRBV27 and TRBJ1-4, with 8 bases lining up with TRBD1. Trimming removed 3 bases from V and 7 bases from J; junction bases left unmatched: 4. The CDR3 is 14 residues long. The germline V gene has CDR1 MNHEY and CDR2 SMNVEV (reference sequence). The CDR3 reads CASSFRDRGEKLFF. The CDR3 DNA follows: TGTGCCAGCAGTTTTCGCGACAGGGGTGAAAAACTGTTTTTT.

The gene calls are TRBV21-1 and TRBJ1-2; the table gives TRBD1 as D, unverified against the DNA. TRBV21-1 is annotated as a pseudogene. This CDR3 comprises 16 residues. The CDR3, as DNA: TGTGCCAGCAGCAACACAACAGGGGGCGGGAGCTATGGCTACACCTTC. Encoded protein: CASSNTTGGGSYGYTF.

CDR3 protein: CASRPGSVTNSPLHF. CDR3 bases: TGTGCCAGCAGACCAGGGTCGGTGACTAATTCACCCCTCCACTTT. The gene calls are TRBV28 and TRBJ1-6, with a possible D match to TRBD1 (5 bases). CDR3 length: 15 amino acids. Germline V gene data show CDR1 as MDHEN and CDR2 as SYDVKM. The V end was cut by 6 bases, the J end by 6 bases, with 15 bases between.

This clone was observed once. The CDR3 nucleotides read TGTGCCAGCAGTAACCCGGGACTAGCGGCGCTTCTGGGCGATACGCAGTATTTT. Translation: CASSNPGLAALLGDTQYF. The gene calls are TRBV6-2 or TRBV6-3 and TRBJ2-3, with 11 bases aligning to TRBD2. The CDR3 has 18 amino acids. Germline CDR1 reads MNHEY; CDR2 reads SVGEGT. V trimming: 5 bases; J trimming: 6 bases; junction bases outside the gene matches: 16.

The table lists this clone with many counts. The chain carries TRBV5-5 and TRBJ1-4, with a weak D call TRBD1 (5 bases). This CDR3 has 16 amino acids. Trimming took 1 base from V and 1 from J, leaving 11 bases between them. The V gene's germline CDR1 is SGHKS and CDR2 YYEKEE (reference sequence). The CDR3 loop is CASSLMSGETNEKLFF. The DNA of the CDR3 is TGTGCCAGCAGCTTGATGTCGGGGGAAACTAATGAAAAACTGTTTTTT.

The CDR3 nucleotides are TGTGCCAGCACCCCGGGCGGCGGGGTCTTACCCCACTCCTACGAGCAGTACTTC. Amino acid sequence: CASTPGGGVLPHSYEQYF. The chain recombines TRBV7-9 with TRBJ2-7; TRBD2 is a possible D gene (6 bases). This CDR3 has 18 residues. Trimming took off 7 bases at V and 0 bases at J, with 25 bases between the two ends. In germline, CDR1 is SEHNR, CDR2 FQNEAQ (reference sequence). Filled out from reference TRBV7-9 and TRBJ2-7, the complete variable domain reads DTGVSQNPRHKITKRGQNVTFRCDPISEHNRLYWYRQTLGQGPEFLTYFQNEAQLEKSRLLSDRFSAERPKGSFSTLEIQRTEQGDSAMYLCASTPGGGVLPHSYEQYFGPGTRLTVT.

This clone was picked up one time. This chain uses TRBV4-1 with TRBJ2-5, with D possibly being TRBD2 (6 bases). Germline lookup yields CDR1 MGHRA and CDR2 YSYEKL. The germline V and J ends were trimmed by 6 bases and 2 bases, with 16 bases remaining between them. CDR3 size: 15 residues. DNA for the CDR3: TGCGCCAGCAGTATCGCTGTCGGGGGACAAGAGACCCAGTACTTC. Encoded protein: CASSIAVGGQETQYF.